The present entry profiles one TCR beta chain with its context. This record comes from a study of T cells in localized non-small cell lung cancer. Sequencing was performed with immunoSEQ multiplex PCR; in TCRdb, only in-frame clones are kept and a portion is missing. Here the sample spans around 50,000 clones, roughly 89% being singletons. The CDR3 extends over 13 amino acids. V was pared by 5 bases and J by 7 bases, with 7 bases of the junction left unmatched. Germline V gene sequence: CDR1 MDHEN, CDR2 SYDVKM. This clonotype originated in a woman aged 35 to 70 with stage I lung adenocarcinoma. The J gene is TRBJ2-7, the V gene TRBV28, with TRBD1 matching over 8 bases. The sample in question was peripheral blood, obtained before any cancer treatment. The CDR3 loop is CASSLRGPREQYF. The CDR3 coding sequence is TGTGCCAGCAGTCTCAGGGGGCCGAGAGAGCAGTACTTC.